This entry features one T cell receptor beta chain sequence. The sample belongs to a study of blood T cell repertoires in COVID-19. This CDR3 has 16 amino acids. V was shortened by 4 bases and J by 1 base, with 14 bases between the two germline ends. Per the germline V gene, CDR1 is KGHSH and CDR2 is LQKENI. Study processing details: Estimated nucleated cell counts came from reference gene primer amplification. Data came from immunoSEQ multiplex PCR; TCRdb stores just in-frame clones and leaves some out. Clone size and the V and J calls come from that table; the DNA yielded D and trimming. The data contain some 250,000 clones, around 85% of them singletons.

Sequencing was carried out using peripheral blood. The receptor comes from a woman aged 25 to 39 who had recovered from COVID-19. The chain couples TRBV18 to TRBJ2-1; D remains unclear. The CDR3 bases are TGTGCCAGCTCACTCGGTCCCGTCGGGTCCTACAATGAGCAGTTCTTC. It specifies CASSLGPVGSYNEQFF.